One and the same sample provided the 20 T cell receptor beta chains below, sequenced in a study of tissue T cells after allogeneic stem cell transplantation. Sequenced by immunoSEQ multiplex PCR; TCRdb stores in-frame clones only, minus some. The table includes about 3,900 clones, approximately 58% detected once. This sample comprised tissue from the ileum, obtained at autopsy. All receptors come from an older male donor with lung cancer.

The chain joins TRBV6-5 to TRBJ2-7, with TRBD2 as a possible D gene (5 bases). Germline lookup yields CDR1 MNHEY and CDR2 SVGAGI. The CDR3 sequence is 12 residues long. The ends were cut back, 2 bases at V and 6 bases at J, with 8 bases in the middle. The CDR3 spells CASSYGGGEQYF. CDR3 DNA sequence: TGTGCCAGCAGTTACGGCGGAGGCGAGCAGTACTTC.

This clone was seen a few times. The V and J genes are TRBV29-1 and TRBJ2-2, with a possible D match to TRBD1 (7 bases). Per the germline V gene, CDR1 is SQVTM and CDR2 is ANQGSEA. The CDR3 runs to 13 residues. Trimming removed 7 bases from V and 4 bases from J, with 13 bases in between. This CDR3 is CSGRQGGTGELFF. CDR3 DNA sequence: TGCAGCGGGCGACAGGGAGGCACCGGGGAGCTGTTTTTT.

This clone showed up just a few times. V and J are TRBV3-1 (or the pseudogene TRBV3-2) and TRBJ2-1; D may be TRBD2 (5 bases). Germline CDR1 and CDR2: LGHDT and YNNKEL (reference sequence). CDR3 length: 14 residues. Trimming took off 2 bases at V and 9 bases at J, with 14 bases between the two ends. In DNA form, the CDR3 reads TGTGCCAGCAGCCAACCGAGGAGGTCCGCTGAGCAGTTCTTC. This gives the protein CASSQPRRSAEQFF.

V usage is TRBV7-2 and J usage is TRBJ2-7, with D unresolved. CDR1 is SGHTA and CDR2 is FQGNSA in the germline V gene. This CDR3 contains 12 residues. The ends were cut back, 5 bases at V and 0 bases at J, with 5 bases in the middle. CDR3 in DNA: TGTGCCAGCAGCCGGATCTCCTACGAGCAGTACTTC. Encoded protein: CASSRISYEQYF.

This clone is large within its sample. V gene TRBV11-2 combines with J gene TRBJ1-1; a possible D gene is TRBD1 (6 bases). The germline gives CDR1 SGHAT, CDR2 FQNNGV. The CDR3 is 14 amino acids. V lost 8 bases, J lost 3 bases, and 16 bases lay in between. CDR3 sequence: CASRLIGQHTEAFF. Written as DNA, the CDR3 is TGTGCCAGCCGTCTGATAGGACAGCACACTGAAGCTTTCTTT.

Points on this clone: Different DNA sequences within this sample yield the same CDR3. The rearrangement joins TRBV14 to TRBJ2-3, with D tentatively TRBD1 (6 bases). CDR3 length equals 13 residues. Trimming took 4 bases from V and 3 from J, leaving 8 bases between them. Germline V gives CDR1 SGHDN, CDR2 FVKESK. CDR3 DNA: TGTGCCAGCAGCCTTCAGGGGACAGATACGCAGTATTTT. This translates into CASSLQGTDTQYF.

CDR3 in amino acids: CASSPGGASGNTIYF. CDR3 in DNA: TGTGCCAGCAGTCCAGGGGGGGCCTCTGGAAACACCATATATTTT. This chain joins TRBV6-5 and TRBJ1-3; 7 bases fit TRBD1. Germline V gene sequence: CDR1 MNHEY, CDR2 SVGAGI. J gave up 0 bases and V 5 bases, and 4 bases lay outside the gene matches. The CDR3 is made up of 15 amino acids.

In this sample, this clone turned up a few times. The gene calls are TRBV7-9 and TRBJ2-5; TRBD1 or TRBD2 may be the D gene (6 bases each). Trimming shortened V by 1 base and J by 9 bases, and 9 bases separated the two germline ends. Germline V gene sequence: CDR1 SEHNR, CDR2 FQNEAQ (reference sequence). The CDR3 has 12 amino acids. The CDR3 region has the DNA TGTGCCAGCAGCTTAGTGGGGGGCCCCCAGTACTTC. Protein product: CASSLVGGPQYF.

Judged by abundance, this clone is medium-sized (0.01 to 0.1%). The gene calls are TRBV30 and TRBJ1-1; unclear D gene. CDR1 and CDR2 from the germline V gene are GTSNPN and SVGIG (reference sequence). The CDR3 sequence is 11 residues long. V was cut by 3 bases and J by 9 bases, with 11 bases left in between. For the CDR3, the DNA is TGTGCCTGGAGCCCCCTGGAAAAAGCTTTCTTT. It is translated as CAWSPLEKAFF.

The V call is TRBV4-3, the J call TRBJ1-3; no clear D gene. CDR1 is LGHNA, CDR2 YSLEER, per germline. The CDR3 contains 15 residues. V dropped 0 bases and J dropped 0 bases, with 6 bases sitting between them. Here the CDR3 DNA reads TGCGCCAGCAGCCAAGAGAGGAGCTCTGGAAACACCATATATTTT. Translating gives CASSQERSSGNTIYF.

This chain uses TRBV10-3 with TRBJ1-1; D gene uncertain. The V and J ends lost 7 bases and 0 bases respectively, with 9 bases between them. Germline CDR1 ENHRY, CDR2 SYGVKD. The CDR3 has 13 amino acids. CDR3 protein: CAIMTGLNTEAFF. The DNA of the CDR3 is TGTGCCATCATGACGGGATTGAACACTGAAGCTTTCTTT.

This chain links TRBV5-4 with TRBJ2-1; D is perhaps TRBD1 (5 bases). The CDR3 is 14 amino acids. Germline V gene lookup returns CDR1 SGHNT and CDR2 YYREEE (reference sequence). Trimming took off 2 bases at V and 3 bases at J, with 9 bases between the two ends. CDR3 coding DNA: TGTGCCAGCAGCTTATCAGGGATCTACAATGAGCAGTTCTTC. Encoded protein: CASSLSGIYNEQFF.

The rearrangement joins TRBV7-6 to TRBJ2-5, with 13 nucleotides matching TRBD2. The CDR3 consists of 14 residues. CDR1 SGHVS and CDR2 FNYEAQ come from the germline V gene. V shed 5 bases, J shed 5 bases, and the junction held 2 bases outside the gene matches. DNA of the CDR3: TGTGCCAGCAGCACGGGACTAGCGGGGGAGACCCAGTACTTC. Its translation is CASSTGLAGETQYF.

The J gene is TRBJ1-2, the V gene TRBV7-6; D uncertain. Trimming removed 2 bases from V and 8 bases from J, with 9 bases in between. The CDR3 is 12 residues long. From germline, CDR1 is SGHVS and CDR2 FNYEAQ. CDR3 bases: TGTGCCAGCAGCTTAAATAACCGGGGCTACACCTTC. This translates into CASSLNNRGYTF. Full variable domain (rest looked up from reference TRBV7-6 and TRBJ1-2): GAGVSQSPRYKVTKRGQDVALRCDPISGHVSLYWYRQALGQGPEFLTYFNYEAQQDKSGLPNDRFSAERPEGSISTLTIQRTEQRDSAMYRCASSLNNRGYTFGSGTRLTVV.

In regard to this clone: A junction boundary mismatches the germline segment, possibly from a read error. Other DNA sequences in this specimen translate into the identical CDR3. V is TRBV28 and J is TRBJ2-7; 11 bases are a match to TRBD2. This CDR3 has 16 amino acids. The germline CDR1 and CDR2 sequences are MDHEN and SYDVKM. The CDR3 DNA follows: TGTGCCAGTAGTTTAGCCGGGACTAGCGGCCCCTACGAGCAGTACTTC. Its translation: CASSLAGTSGPYEQYF.

By its share, this clone is hyperexpanded. The genes are TRBV10-3 and TRBJ2-7; D call uncertain. V was clipped by 8 bases and J by 2 bases, with 16 bases between them. This CDR3 has 14 amino acids. From germline, CDR1 is ENHRY and CDR2 SYGVKD. CDR3 DNA: TGTGCCATCGGGGTTTCTGACGGAGCCTACGAGCAGTACTTC. Translated, it gives CAIGVSDGAYEQYF.

The rearrangement joins TRBV6-6 to TRBJ1-5; D is uncertain. Germline CDR1 and CDR2: MNHNY and SVGAGI (reference sequence). The CDR3 loop spans 14 amino acids. Trimming left V 6 bases short and J 4 bases short, with 13 bases between. CDR3 loop: CASSSPGNNQPQHF. The CDR3 DNA is TGTGCCAGCAGCTCCCCCGGGAATAATCAGCCCCAGCATTTT.

The chain combines TRBV15 with TRBJ2-1; 9 nucleotides match TRBD2. The germline V gene has CDR1 LNHNV and CDR2 YYDKDF (reference sequence). Trimming at V came to 3 bases and at J to 8 bases, leaving 14 bases not matched to a gene. CDR3 length: 17 residues. CDR3 bases: TGTGCCACCAGCAGTGTGGGGAGTAGCGGGAGAGTCGATGAGCAGTTCTTC. Amino acids: CATSSVGSSGRVDEQFF.

V gene TRBV15 combines with J gene TRBJ1-1; D not resolved. There are 13 residues in the CDR3. Per the germline V gene, CDR1 is LNHNV and CDR2 is YYDKDF (reference sequence). V was pared by 0 bases and J by 2 bases, with 4 bases between. The CDR3 sequence: CATSREFNTEAFF. The DNA of the CDR3 is TGTGCCACCAGCAGAGAGTTCAACACTGAAGCTTTCTTT.

V usage is TRBV4-1 and J usage is TRBJ2-3; TRBD2 is a possible D gene (6 bases). Germline assignment: CDR1 MGHRA and CDR2 YSYEKL. V lost 1 base to trimming and J lost 3 bases, with 14 bases between them. The CDR3 is made up of 16 amino acids. The CDR3 DNA sequence: TGCGCCAGCAGCCAAGTGACCGGGAGAGTTACAGATACGCAGTATTTT. Its translation is CASSQVTGRVTDTQYF.